This is a list of T cell receptor beta chains from one sample in a study of T cells in Graves' hyperthyroidism and ophthalmopathy. MiXCR, applied by TCRdb to the multiplex PCR reads, yields one record per CDR3 protein. The profile covers 500,000 to 650,000 distinct CDR3 sequences, with 40% to 55% appearing a single time and about 45% taken by the ten largest. Specimen: peripheral blood or thyroid tissue (not recorded which). Receptors were obtained from an adult woman with Graves' disease, either hyperthyroidism or ophthalmopathy (not recorded which). Each CDR3 is given with its conserved first and last residue. Fields, in order: V gene, clone size, J gene, D gene, CDR3 protein, CDR3 DNA. D genes are given only for firm matches. Where a row states a size, it is once, few, many or the class of an expanded clone; other rows omit it.

v_call: TRBV7-9
clone_size: NA
j_call: TRBJ2-7
d_call: TRBD2
cdr3_aa: CASSTTSGSYNEQYF
cdr3_nt: TGTGCCAGCAGCACAACTAGCGGGAGCTACAATGAGCAGTACTTC

v_call: TRBV6-5
clone_size: NA
j_call: TRBJ2-2
d_call: NA
cdr3_aa: CASSYSLLSTQVRELFF
cdr3_nt: TGTGCCAGCAGTTACTCGCTGTTGAGTACCCAGGTCCGGGAGCTGTTTTTT

v_call: TRBV5-1
clone_size: many
j_call: TRBJ2-2
d_call: NA
cdr3_aa: CASTNDRLVGTGELFF
cdr3_nt: TGCGCCAGCACCAACGATAGGCTAGTAGGAACCGGGGAGCTGTTTTTT

v_call: TRBV7-9
clone_size: NA
j_call: TRBJ2-1
d_call: TRBD2
cdr3_aa: CASSIRAGRGFF
cdr3_nt: TGTGCCAGCAGCATCCGAGCGGGGAGGGGGTTCTTC

v_call: TRBV5-1
clone_size: many
j_call: TRBJ2-7
d_call: TRBD2
cdr3_aa: CASSGSGSYEQYF
cdr3_nt: TGCGCCAGCAGCGGTAGCGGGAGCTACGAGCAGTACTTC

v_call: TRBV2
clone_size: few
j_call: TRBJ2-5
d_call: NA
cdr3_aa: CASSAVGVGETQYF
cdr3_nt: TGTGCCAGCAGTGCAGTTGGGGTAGGAGAGACCCAGTACTTC

v_call: TRBV11-2
clone_size: many
j_call: TRBJ1-1
d_call: NA
cdr3_aa: CASSLDPENTEAFF
cdr3_nt: TGTGCCAGCAGCTTAGACCCAGAGAACACTGAAGCTTTCTTT

v_call: TRBV20-1
clone_size: NA
j_call: TRBJ1-1
d_call: NA
cdr3_aa: CSAYSGTTEAFF
cdr3_nt: TGCAGTGCTTATAGCGGGACTACTGAAGCTTTCTTT

v_call: TRBV10-3
clone_size: many
j_call: TRBJ1-1
d_call: NA
cdr3_aa: CAISKTGMNTEAFF
cdr3_nt: TGTGCCATCAGTAAGACAGGCATGAACACTGAAGCTTTCTTT

v_call: TRBV29-1
clone_size: NA
j_call: TRBJ1-1
d_call: NA
cdr3_aa: CSVSHGLNTEAFF
cdr3_nt: TGCAGCGTTTCTCACGGATTGAACACTGAAGCTTTCTTT

v_call: TRBV29-1
clone_size: NA
j_call: TRBJ1-5
d_call: NA
cdr3_aa: CSVEGQPQHF
cdr3_nt: TGCAGCGTTGAAGGGCAGCCCCAGCATTTT

v_call: TRBV12-3/TRBV12-4
clone_size: NA
j_call: TRBJ1-2
d_call: TRBD1
cdr3_aa: CASSWDRYSYGYTF
cdr3_nt: TGTGCCAGCAGTTGGGACAGGTACAGCTATGGCTACACCTTC

v_call: TRBV29-1
clone_size: NA
j_call: TRBJ2-5
d_call: NA
cdr3_aa: CSVGGTGARGTQYF
cdr3_nt: TGCAGCGTAGGCGGGACTGGAGCCCGGGGGACCCAGTACTTC

v_call: TRBV10-3
clone_size: few
j_call: TRBJ1-2
d_call: NA
cdr3_aa: CATQRESTNYGYTF
cdr3_nt: TGTGCCACCCAACGGGAATCCACTAACTATGGCTACACCTTC

v_call: TRBV7-2
clone_size: NA
j_call: TRBJ1-2
d_call: TRBD1
cdr3_aa: CASSLNDRDGYTF
cdr3_nt: TGTGCCAGCAGCCTGAATGACAGGGATGGCTACACCTTC

v_call: TRBV6-5
clone_size: many
j_call: TRBJ1-5
d_call: NA
cdr3_aa: CASSFLGQPQHF
cdr3_nt: TGTGCCAGCAGCTTCTTGGGACAGCCCCAGCATTTT

v_call: TRBV7-2
clone_size: many
j_call: TRBJ1-2
d_call: NA
cdr3_aa: CASSLYFRKGHGYTF
cdr3_nt: TGTGCCAGCAGCTTATATTTCCGCAAAGGCCATGGCTACACCTTC

v_call: TRBV9
clone_size: NA
j_call: TRBJ2-2
d_call: NA
cdr3_aa: CASSALNTWELFF
cdr3_nt: TGTGCCAGCAGTGCGTTAAACACCTGGGAGCTGTTTTTT

v_call: TRBV6-6
clone_size: NA
j_call: TRBJ2-5
d_call: NA
cdr3_aa: CASSRDTGTQYF
cdr3_nt: TGTGCCAGCAGCCGGGATACAGGGACCCAGTACTTC

v_call: TRBV6-5
clone_size: few
j_call: TRBJ2-7
d_call: NA
cdr3_aa: CATWDDNSYEQYF
cdr3_nt: TGTGCCACCTGGGACGACAACTCCTACGAGCAGTACTTC

v_call: TRBV27
clone_size: NA
j_call: TRBJ1-6
d_call: NA
cdr3_aa: CASSLYTGGDSPLHF
cdr3_nt: TGTGCCAGCAGTTTATATACCGGCGGCGATTCACCCCTCCACTTT

v_call: TRBV20-1
clone_size: NA
j_call: TRBJ2-5
d_call: TRBD1
cdr3_aa: CSATSLRTGTQYF
cdr3_nt: TGCAGTGCTACTTCTCTACGGACAGGGACCCAGTACTTC

v_call: TRBV5-1
clone_size: many
j_call: TRBJ1-1
d_call: TRBD1
cdr3_aa: CASSLTGTIEAFF
cdr3_nt: TGCGCCAGCAGTCTGACAGGGACCATTGAAGCTTTCTTT

v_call: TRBV6-1
clone_size: few
j_call: TRBJ2-3
d_call: NA
cdr3_aa: CASSEASGTDTQYF
cdr3_nt: TGTGCCAGCAGTGAAGCTAGCGGCACAGATACGCAGTATTTT

v_call: TRBV24-1
clone_size: many
j_call: TRBJ1-2
d_call: NA
cdr3_aa: CATSDPGGVGYTF
cdr3_nt: TGTGCCACCAGTGATCCGGGGGGCGTTGGCTACACCTTC

v_call: TRBV20-1
clone_size: many
j_call: TRBJ1-5
d_call: TRBD1
cdr3_aa: CSARGVDRGLNQPQHF
cdr3_nt: TGCAGTGCTAGAGGAGTCGACAGGGGGCTCAATCAGCCCCAGCATTTT

v_call: TRBV9
clone_size: NA
j_call: TRBJ1-6
d_call: NA
cdr3_aa: CASSVRYNSPLHF
cdr3_nt: TGTGCCAGCAGCGTACGGTACAATTCACCCCTCCACTTT

v_call: TRBV10-3
clone_size: few
j_call: TRBJ1-2
d_call: TRBD1
cdr3_aa: CAIRPGQGSGYTF
cdr3_nt: TGTGCCATCAGGCCGGGACAGGGCAGTGGCTACACCTTC

v_call: TRBV29-1
clone_size: few
j_call: TRBJ1-1
d_call: NA
cdr3_aa: CSVNKAPTLNTEAFF
cdr3_nt: TGCAGCGTGAACAAGGCCCCAACCCTGAACACTGAAGCTTTCTTT

v_call: TRBV29-1
clone_size: few
j_call: TRBJ2-1
d_call: NA
cdr3_aa: CSVVGYNEQFF
cdr3_nt: TGCAGCGTTGTCGGGTACAATGAGCAGTTCTTC

v_call: TRBV6-5
clone_size: many
j_call: TRBJ1-5
d_call: NA
cdr3_aa: CASGQPQHF
cdr3_nt: TGTGCCAGCGGCCAGCCCCAGCATTTT

v_call: TRBV12-3/TRBV12-4
clone_size: NA
j_call: TRBJ2-6
d_call: NA
cdr3_aa: CASSPRASGANILTF
cdr3_nt: TGTGCCAGCAGCCCGAGGGCCTCTGGGGCCAACATCCTGACTTTC

v_call: TRBV20-1
clone_size: many
j_call: TRBJ1-2
d_call: TRBD1
cdr3_aa: CSARDRGRIAYGYTF
cdr3_nt: TGCAGTGCTCGCGACAGGGGGCGTATTGCCTATGGCTACACCTTC

v_call: TRBV7-2
clone_size: NA
j_call: TRBJ2-5
d_call: TRBD2
cdr3_aa: CASSMSGRAQYF
cdr3_nt: TGTGCCAGCAGCATGAGCGGGAGGGCCCAGTACTTC

v_call: TRBV29-1
clone_size: NA
j_call: TRBJ2-7
d_call: TRBD2
cdr3_aa: CSVEGGSENEQYF
cdr3_nt: TGCAGCGTTGAGGGCGGGAGCGAGAACGAGCAGTACTTC

v_call: TRBV20-1
clone_size: NA
j_call: TRBJ1-5
d_call: NA
cdr3_aa: CSASSTWVQPQHF
cdr3_nt: TGCAGTGCTAGTTCCACCTGGGTCCAGCCCCAGCATTTT

v_call: TRBV5-1
clone_size: many
j_call: TRBJ1-1
d_call: TRBD1
cdr3_aa: CASSEPGQGLITEAFF
cdr3_nt: TGCGCCAGCAGCGAACCGGGACAGGGGTTGATCACTGAAGCTTTCTTT

v_call: TRBV6-2/TRBV6-3
clone_size: NA
j_call: TRBJ2-7
d_call: TRBD2
cdr3_aa: CAISSPLGTSVNEQYF
cdr3_nt: TGTGCCATCTCCTCCCCCCTCGGGACTAGCGTCAACGAGCAGTACTTC

v_call: TRBV7-2
clone_size: many
j_call: TRBJ2-2
d_call: NA
cdr3_aa: CASSLAYPTEGELFF
cdr3_nt: TGTGCCAGCAGCTTAGCCTACCCCACTGAGGGGGAGCTGTTTTTT

v_call: TRBV7-9
clone_size: NA
j_call: TRBJ2-3
d_call: TRBD2
cdr3_aa: CASSPTSGRGTDTQYF
cdr3_nt: TGTGCCAGCAGCCCCACTAGCGGGCGAGGCACAGATACGCAGTATTTT

v_call: TRBV6-6
clone_size: many
j_call: TRBJ1-1
d_call: NA
cdr3_aa: CASQGGGRGTEAFF
cdr3_nt: TGTGCCAGCCAAGGAGGGGGGCGGGGCACTGAAGCTTTCTTT

v_call: TRBV2
clone_size: few
j_call: TRBJ1-5
d_call: NA
cdr3_aa: CASSSSFNQPQHF
cdr3_nt: TGTGCCAGCAGTTCGTCCTTCAATCAGCCCCAGCATTTT

v_call: TRBV10-3
clone_size: NA
j_call: TRBJ2-5
d_call: TRBD1
cdr3_aa: CAIRGGQGVTQYF
cdr3_nt: TGTGCCATCAGGGGAGGACAGGGGGTGACCCAGTACTTC

v_call: TRBV14
clone_size: many
j_call: TRBJ2-7
d_call: NA
cdr3_aa: CASSLRREARYEQYF
cdr3_nt: TGTGCCAGCAGTTTGAGGAGGGAGGCCAGATACGAGCAGTACTTC

v_call: TRBV7-7
clone_size: NA
j_call: TRBJ2-5
d_call: TRBD1
cdr3_aa: CASRRNRGGETQYF
cdr3_nt: TGTGCTAGCAGACGAAACAGGGGTGGAGAGACCCAGTACTTC

v_call: TRBV5-1
clone_size: NA
j_call: TRBJ2-5
d_call: NA
cdr3_aa: CASSLLDFRGETQYF
cdr3_nt: TGCGCCAGCAGCTTGTTAGACTTCCGTGGGGAGACCCAGTACTTC

v_call: TRBV20-1
clone_size: NA
j_call: TRBJ2-1
d_call: TRBD2
cdr3_aa: CSARVGTSGSSEQFF
cdr3_nt: TGCAGTGCCCGCGTGGGGACTAGCGGGAGTAGTGAGCAGTTCTTC

v_call: TRBV14
clone_size: few
j_call: TRBJ1-2
d_call: NA
cdr3_aa: CASSHELVEGYTF
cdr3_nt: TGTGCCAGCAGCCACGAACTTGTGGAAGGCTACACCTTC

v_call: TRBV29-1
clone_size: NA
j_call: TRBJ2-5
d_call: NA
cdr3_aa: CSWGTFGETQYF
cdr3_nt: TGCAGCTGGGGGACTTTCGGAGAGACCCAGTACTTC

v_call: TRBV2
clone_size: NA
j_call: TRBJ1-4
d_call: TRBD1
cdr3_aa: CASSVDRGLSTNEKLFF
cdr3_nt: TGTGCCAGCAGTGTGGACAGGGGGCTTAGCACTAATGAAAAACTGTTTTTT

v_call: TRBV7-9
clone_size: NA
j_call: TRBJ2-7
d_call: NA
cdr3_aa: CASSEQGRDEQYF
cdr3_nt: TGTGCCAGCAGCGAACAGGGAAGAGACGAGCAGTACTTC

v_call: TRBV10-3
clone_size: NA
j_call: TRBJ1-2
d_call: NA
cdr3_aa: CAIRHTGSESGYTF
cdr3_nt: TGTGCCATCAGGCACACAGGCTCCGAGTCCGGCTACACCTTC

v_call: TRBV7-6
clone_size: NA
j_call: TRBJ2-2
d_call: NA
cdr3_aa: CASSLYDDGELFF
cdr3_nt: TGTGCCAGCAGCTTATACGACGACGGGGAGCTGTTTTTT

v_call: TRBV7-8
clone_size: few
j_call: TRBJ2-7
d_call: NA
cdr3_aa: CASSSRQTYEQYF
cdr3_nt: TGTGCCAGCAGCTCGCGACAAACCTACGAGCAGTACTTC

v_call: TRBV11-2
clone_size: once
j_call: TRBJ2-3
d_call: NA
cdr3_aa: CASSSRRSTDTQYF
cdr3_nt: TGTGCCAGCAGCTCCCGCAGGAGCACAGATACGCAGTATTTT